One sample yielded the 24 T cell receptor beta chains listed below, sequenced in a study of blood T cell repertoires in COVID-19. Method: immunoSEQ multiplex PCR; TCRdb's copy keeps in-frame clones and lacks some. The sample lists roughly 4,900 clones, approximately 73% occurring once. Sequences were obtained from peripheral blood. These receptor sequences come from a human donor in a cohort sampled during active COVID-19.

The CDR3 bases are TGCGCCAGCAGCGTTGGACGGGGGACCGAGCAGTACTTC. It translates to CASSVGRGTEQYF. The rearrangement links TRBV5-1 to TRBJ2-7; possibly TRBD2 for D (6 bases). Trimming took off 4 bases at V and 6 bases at J, with 14 bases between the two ends. This CDR3 has 13 residues. CDR1 is SGHRS, CDR2 YFSETQ, per germline.

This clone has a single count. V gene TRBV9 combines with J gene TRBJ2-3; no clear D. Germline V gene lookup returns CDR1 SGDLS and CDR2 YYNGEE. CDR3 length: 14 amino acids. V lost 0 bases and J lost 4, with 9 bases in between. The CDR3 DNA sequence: TGTGCCAGCAGCGTAGGCCCTCGGGCAGATACGCAGTATTTT. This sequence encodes CASSVGPRADTQYF. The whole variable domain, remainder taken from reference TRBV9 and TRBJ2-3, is DSGVTQTPKHLITATGQRVTLRCSPRSGDLSVYWYQQSLDQGLQFLIQYYNGEERAKGNILERFSAQQFPDLHSELNLSSLELGDSALYFCASSVGPRADTQYFGPGTRLTVL.

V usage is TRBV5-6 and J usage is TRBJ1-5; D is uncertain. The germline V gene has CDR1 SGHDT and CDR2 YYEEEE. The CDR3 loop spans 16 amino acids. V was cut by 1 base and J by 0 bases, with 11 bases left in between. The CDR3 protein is CASSLRTAASNQPQHF. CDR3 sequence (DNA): TGTGCCAGCAGCTTGAGAACAGCCGCTAGCAATCAGCCCCAGCATTTT.

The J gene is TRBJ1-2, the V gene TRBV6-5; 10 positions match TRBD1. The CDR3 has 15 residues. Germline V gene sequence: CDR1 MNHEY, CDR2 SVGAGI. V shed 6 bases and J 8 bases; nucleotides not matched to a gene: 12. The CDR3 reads CASSPGTGAPGGYTF. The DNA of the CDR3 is TGTGCCAGCAGCCCCGGGACAGGGGCTCCAGGGGGCTACACCTTC.

The CDR3: CASSLGDMNTGELFF. The CDR3 bases are TGTGCCAGCAGCTTAGGGGACATGAACACCGGGGAGCTGTTTTTT. This chain joins TRBV11-2 and TRBJ2-2, with D possibly TRBD1 on 6 matching bases. The V and J ends lost 1 base and 1 base respectively, with 7 bases between them. Germline V gene data show CDR1 as SGHAT and CDR2 as FQNNGV. The CDR3 totals 15 residues.

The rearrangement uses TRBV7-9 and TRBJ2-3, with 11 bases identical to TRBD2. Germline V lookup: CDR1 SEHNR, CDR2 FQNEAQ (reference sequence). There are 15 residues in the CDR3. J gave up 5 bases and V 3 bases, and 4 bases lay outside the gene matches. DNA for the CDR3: TGTGCCAGCAGCTTCGTTAGCGGGGGGGGAGATACGCAGTATTTT. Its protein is CASSFVSGGGDTQYF.

CDR3 sequence reads: CASSLEGVNTEAFF. CDR3 sequence (DNA): TGTGCCAGCAGCTTAGAAGGGGTGAACACTGAAGCTTTCTTT. This rearrangement joins TRBV11-3 to TRBJ1-1, with a possible D match to TRBD1 (5 bases). Germline assignment: CDR1 SGHNT and CDR2 YENEEA. V was shortened by 0 bases and J by 0 bases, with 5 bases between the two germline ends. This CDR3 is 14 amino acids long.

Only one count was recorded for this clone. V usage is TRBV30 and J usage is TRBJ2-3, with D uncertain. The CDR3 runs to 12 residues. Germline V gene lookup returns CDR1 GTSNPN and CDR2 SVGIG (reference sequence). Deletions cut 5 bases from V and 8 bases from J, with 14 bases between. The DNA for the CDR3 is TGTGCCTGGCATCACCTTCTAGGTACGCAGTATTTT. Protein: CAWHHLLGTQYF.

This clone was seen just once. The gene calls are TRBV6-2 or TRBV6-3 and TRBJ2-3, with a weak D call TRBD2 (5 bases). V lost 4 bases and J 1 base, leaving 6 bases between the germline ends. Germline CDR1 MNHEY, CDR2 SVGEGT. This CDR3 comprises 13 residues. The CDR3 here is CASSSRGTDTQYF. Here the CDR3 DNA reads TGTGCCAGCAGTTCGAGGGGCACAGATACGCAGTATTTT.

The DNA for the CDR3 is TGTGCCAGCAGCCCGCAGGGAGGTCGCTACGAGCAGTACTTC. Translating gives CASSPQGGRYEQYF. The chain couples TRBV7-3 to TRBJ2-7; D possibly corresponds to TRBD2 (6 bases). Trimming took 5 bases from V and 3 from J, leaving 14 bases between them. CDR3 length: 14 amino acids. CDR1 SGHTA and CDR2 FQGTGA come from the germline V gene.

This CDR3 reads CASGAAGLADTQYF. CDR3 DNA sequence: TGTGCCAGTGGGGCAGCGGGGCTCGCGGATACGCAGTATTTT. The gene calls are TRBV19 and TRBJ2-3; 7 bases map to TRBD2. The CDR3 spans 14 residues. Unmatched junction bases numbered 11, after V lost 8 bases and J lost 6 bases. Germline V gene sequence: CDR1 LNHDA, CDR2 SQIVND (reference sequence).

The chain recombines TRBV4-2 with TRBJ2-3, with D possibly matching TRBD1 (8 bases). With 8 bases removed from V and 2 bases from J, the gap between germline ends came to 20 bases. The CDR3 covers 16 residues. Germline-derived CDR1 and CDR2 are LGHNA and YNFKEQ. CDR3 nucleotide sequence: TGTGCCAGCGGCTACCCGGGGGGACAGGACACAGATACGCAGTATTTT. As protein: CASGYPGGQDTDTQYF.

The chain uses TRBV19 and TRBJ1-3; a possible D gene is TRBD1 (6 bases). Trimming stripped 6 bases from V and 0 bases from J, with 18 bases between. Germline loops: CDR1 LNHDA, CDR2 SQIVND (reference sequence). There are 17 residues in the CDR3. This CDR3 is CASRTAQGPISGNTIYF. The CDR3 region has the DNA TGTGCCAGTAGAACAGCACAGGGACCTATCTCTGGAAACACCATATATTTT.

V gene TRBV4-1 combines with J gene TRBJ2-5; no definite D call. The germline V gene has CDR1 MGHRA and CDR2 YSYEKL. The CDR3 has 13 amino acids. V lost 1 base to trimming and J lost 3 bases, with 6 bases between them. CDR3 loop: CASSQVVEETQYF. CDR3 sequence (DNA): TGCGCCAGCAGCCAAGTTGTAGAAGAGACCCAGTACTTC.

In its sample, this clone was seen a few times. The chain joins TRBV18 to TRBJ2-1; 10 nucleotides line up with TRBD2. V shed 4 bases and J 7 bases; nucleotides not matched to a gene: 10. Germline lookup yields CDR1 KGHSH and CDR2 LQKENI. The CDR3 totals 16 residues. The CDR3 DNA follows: TGTGCCAGCTCACTCGCAGCGGGGGGGCTTCTGAATGAGCAGTTCTTC. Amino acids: CASSLAAGGLLNEQFF.

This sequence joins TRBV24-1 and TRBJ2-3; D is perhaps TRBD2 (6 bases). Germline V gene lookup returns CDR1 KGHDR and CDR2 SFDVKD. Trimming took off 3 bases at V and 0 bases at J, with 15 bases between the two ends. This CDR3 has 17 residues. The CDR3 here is CATSDPNTSGSTDTQYF. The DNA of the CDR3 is TGTGCCACCAGTGATCCTAACACAAGCGGGAGCACAGATACGCAGTATTTT.

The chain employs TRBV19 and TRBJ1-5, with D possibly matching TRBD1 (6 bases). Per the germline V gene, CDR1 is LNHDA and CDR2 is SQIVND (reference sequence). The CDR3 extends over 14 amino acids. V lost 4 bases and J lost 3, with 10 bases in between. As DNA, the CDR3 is TGTGCCAGTAGTAGCGGACAGCTCAATCAGCCCCAGCATTTT. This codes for CASSSGQLNQPQHF.

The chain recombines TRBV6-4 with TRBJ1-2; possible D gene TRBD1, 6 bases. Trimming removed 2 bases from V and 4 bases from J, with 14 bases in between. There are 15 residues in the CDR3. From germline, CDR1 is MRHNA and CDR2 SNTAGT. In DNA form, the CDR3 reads TGTGCCAGCAGTGACGGGGGGGCGGAAATCTATGGCTACACCTTC. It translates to CASSDGGAEIYGYTF.

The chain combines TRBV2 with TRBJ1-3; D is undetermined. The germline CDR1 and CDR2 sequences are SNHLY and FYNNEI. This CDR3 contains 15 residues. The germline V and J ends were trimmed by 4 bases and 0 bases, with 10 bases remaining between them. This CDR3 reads CASSADTISGNTIYF. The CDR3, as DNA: TGTGCCAGCAGTGCCGACACGATCTCTGGAAACACCATATATTTT. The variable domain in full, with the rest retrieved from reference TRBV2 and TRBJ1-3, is EPEVTQTPSHQVTQMGQEVILRCVPISNHLYFYWYRQILGQKVEFLVSFYNNEISEKSEIFDDQFSVERPDGSNFTLKIRSTKLEDSAMYFCASSADTISGNTIYFGEGSWLTVV.

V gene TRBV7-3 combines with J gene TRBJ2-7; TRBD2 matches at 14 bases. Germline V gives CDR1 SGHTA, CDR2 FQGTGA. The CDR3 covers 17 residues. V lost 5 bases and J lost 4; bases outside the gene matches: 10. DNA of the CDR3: TGTGCCAGCAGCCCATCCCCCGGGACTAGCGGGGGTTACGAGCAGTACTTC. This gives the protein CASSPSPGTSGGYEQYF.

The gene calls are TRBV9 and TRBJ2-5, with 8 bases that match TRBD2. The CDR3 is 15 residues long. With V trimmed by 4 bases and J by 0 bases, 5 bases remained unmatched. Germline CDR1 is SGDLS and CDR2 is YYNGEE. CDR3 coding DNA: TGTGCCAGCAGCCCCACCGGGGGGGACCAAGAGACCCAGTACTTC. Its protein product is CASSPTGGDQETQYF. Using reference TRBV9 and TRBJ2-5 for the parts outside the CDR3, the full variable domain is DSGVTQTPKHLITATGQRVTLRCSPRSGDLSVYWYQQSLDQGLQFLIQYYNGEERAKGNILERFSAQQFPDLHSELNLSSLELGDSALYFCASSPTGGDQETQYFGPGTRLLVL.

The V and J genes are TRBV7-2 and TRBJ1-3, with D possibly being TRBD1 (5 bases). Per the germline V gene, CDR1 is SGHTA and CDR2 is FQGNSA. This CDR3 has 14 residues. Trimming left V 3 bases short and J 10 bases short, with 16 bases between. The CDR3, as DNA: TGTGCCAGCAGCTTCGGGGGACCTGAAAGGACCATATATTTT. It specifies CASSFGGPERTIYF.

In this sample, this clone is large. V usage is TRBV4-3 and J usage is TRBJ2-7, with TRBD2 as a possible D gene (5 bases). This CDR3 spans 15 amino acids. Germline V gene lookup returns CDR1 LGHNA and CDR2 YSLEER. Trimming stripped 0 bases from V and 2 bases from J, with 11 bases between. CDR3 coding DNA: TGCGCCAGCAGCCAAGATAGCTCCGGGGCCTACGAGCAGTACTTC. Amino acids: CASSQDSSGAYEQYF.

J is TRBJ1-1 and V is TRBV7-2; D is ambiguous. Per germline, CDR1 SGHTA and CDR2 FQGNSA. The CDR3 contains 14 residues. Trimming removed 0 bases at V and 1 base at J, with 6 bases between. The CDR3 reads CASSLAGGNTEAFF. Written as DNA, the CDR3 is TGTGCCAGCAGCTTAGCGGGAGGGAACACTGAAGCTTTCTTT.